The clone carrying this T cell receptor beta chain has a handful of counts. No antigen is known for it. The sample belongs to a study of blood T cells in healthy people across ages. Study conclusions and caveats: A roughly linear fall in TCR beta diversity per million T cells was seen with increasing age.

Trimming cost V 2 bases and J 1 base, with 13 bases left between them. Germline CDR1 and CDR2: SEHNR and FQNEAQ (reference sequence). The CDR3 covers 16 residues. A J-beta primer mix and a sample-barcoded 5' primer were used in a second PCR of roughly 7 to 12 cycles. Each cDNA molecule was tagged by a template-switch adaptor with 12 random nucleotides. TCRdb processed the 5' RACE reads anew with MiXCR; each CDR3 protein has one entry. The table records about 1.1 million distinct CDR3 sequences, approximately 38% of them present only once. Extraction yielded at least 6 micrograms of total RNA per sample.

This TCR was sampled from a man aged 18 to 29 in good health. The rearrangement joins TRBV7-9 to TRBJ2-3; D gene ambiguous. The sample taken for sequencing was blood. CDR3: CASSLPYDGRTDTQYF. CDR3 nucleotides: TGTGCCAGCAGCTTACCCTACGACGGACGCACAGATACGCAGTATTTT.